Below are 18 T cell receptor beta chains sequenced from a single sample in a study of cytomegalovirus exposure and HLA in healthy donors. Primers: 60 Vbeta forward and 13 Jbeta reverse. Assay used: immunoSEQ multiplex PCR; TCRdb lists only in-frame clones, some missing. The profile covers approximately 140,000 clones, with roughly three quarters appearing a single time and around 1.5% taken by the ten largest. The sequenced material came from PBMCs. The receptors originated from a woman aged 18 to 35 in good health and CMV-seronegative.

The chain recombines TRBV30 with TRBJ2-7, with D possibly matching TRBD2 (5 bases). The germline gives CDR1 GTSNPN, CDR2 SVGIG (reference sequence). Trimming took off 0 bases at V and 2 bases at J, with 11 bases between the two ends. This CDR3 comprises 14 residues. CDR3 region: CAWSVSLEAYEQYF. Written as DNA, the CDR3 is TGTGCCTGGAGTGTTAGTCTGGAGGCCTACGAGCAGTACTTC.

The genes are TRBV5-4 and TRBJ2-7; 12 positions agree with TRBD2. V lost 6 bases, J lost 5 bases, and 9 bases stayed unmatched. The CDR3 has 15 amino acids. Germline V gene data show CDR1 as SGHNT and CDR2 as YYREEE (reference sequence). This chain's CDR3 is CASTILAGGPHEQYF. For the CDR3, the DNA is TGTGCCAGCACTATTCTAGCGGGAGGGCCCCACGAGCAGTACTTC.

V usage is TRBV7-2 and J usage is TRBJ1-1; perhaps TRBD1 as D (6 bases). The CDR3 consists of 15 residues. Trimming removed 5 bases at V and 8 bases at J, with 21 bases between. Germline V CDR1 and CDR2: SGHTA, FQGNSA. The CDR3 DNA sequence: TGTGCCAGCAGCCGGGGGGCTGGGCAGGGCAGGGAAGCTTTCTTT. As protein: CASSRGAGQGREAFF.

The CDR3 sequence is CASSQGTRNYNEQFF. The CDR3 coding sequence is TGTGCCAGCAGCCAAGGGACTAGAAACTACAATGAGCAGTTCTTC. The V gene is TRBV4-2, the J gene TRBJ2-1, with 7 bases matching TRBD2. The V segment lost 1 base and the J segment 3 bases; nucleotides outside the gene matches: 3. There are 15 residues in the CDR3. Germline V CDR1 and CDR2: LGHNA, YNFKEQ.

This chain joins TRBV30 and TRBJ2-5, with TRBD2 matching over 7 bases. The CDR3 length is 12 residues. In germline, CDR1 is GTSNPN, CDR2 SVGIG (reference sequence). J was trimmed by 9 bases and V by 0 bases; bases with no gene match: 4. The DNA of the CDR3 is TGTGCCTGGAGTGTGATTCGGGAGGCCCAGTACTTC. Its protein product is CAWSVIREAQYF.

CDR3 in amino acids: CASSTIGSGRATGELFF. The DNA for the CDR3 is TGTGCCAGCAGTACGATCGGTAGCGGGAGGGCCACCGGGGAGCTGTTTTTT. The chain joins TRBV7-9 to TRBJ2-2; 11 bases map to TRBD2. This CDR3 spans 17 amino acids. Unmatched junction bases numbered 10, after V lost 6 bases and J lost 4 bases. From germline, CDR1 is SEHNR and CDR2 FQNEAQ (reference sequence).

The genes are TRBV27 and TRBJ2-7; 7 nucleotides match TRBD2. Trimming cost V 9 bases and J 0 bases; bases outside gene matches: 11. The germline gives CDR1 MNHEY, CDR2 SMNVEV (reference sequence). The CDR3 is 15 residues long. The CDR3 here is CASRPLGEGSYEQYF. The CDR3 DNA sequence: TGTGCCAGTCGTCCTCTGGGGGAGGGCTCCTACGAGCAGTACTTC.

The chain couples TRBV13 to TRBJ2-6; TRBD2 aligns across 11 bases. The germline V gene has CDR1 PRHDT and CDR2 FYEKMQ (reference sequence). The length of the CDR3 is 23 residues. With V trimmed by 5 bases and J by 0 bases, 21 bases remained unmatched. CDR3 nucleotide sequence: TGTGCCAGCAGCCCTCGTCGCCGGACTAGCGGGTCACAAGGCCCCTCTGGGGCCAACGTCCTGACTTTC. This gives the protein CASSPRRRTSGSQGPSGANVLTF.

The J gene is TRBJ2-4, the V gene TRBV4-2; D is unresolved. The CDR3 covers 16 residues. Germline V gene lookup returns CDR1 LGHNA and CDR2 YNFKEQ. With 0 bases removed from V and 0 bases from J, the gap between germline ends came to 9 bases. The CDR3 spells CASSQEVATAKNIQYF. In nucleotides, the CDR3 is TGTGCCAGCAGCCAAGAAGTGGCCACAGCCAAAAACATTCAGTACTTC.

The rearrangement links TRBV30 to TRBJ2-3, with D possibly being TRBD2 (6 bases). This CDR3 is built from 14 residues. Germline-derived CDR1 and CDR2 are GTSNPN and SVGIG (reference sequence). V lost 7 bases to trimming and J lost 2 bases, with 16 bases between them. CDR3 loop: CASRKAGYTDTQYF. CDR3 nucleotide sequence: TGTGCCTCTCGCAAGGCGGGGTACACAGATACGCAGTATTTT. The whole variable domain, remainder taken from reference TRBV30 and TRBJ2-3, is SQTIHQWPATLVQPVGSPLSLECTVEGTSNPNLYWYRQAAGRGLQLLFYSVGIGQISSEVPQNLSASRPQDRQFILSSKKLLLSDSGFYLCASRKAGYTDTQYFGPGTRLTVL.

The chain is built from TRBV5-6 and TRBJ1-2; 11 bases are a match to TRBD1. Germline-derived CDR1 and CDR2 are SGHDT and YYEEEE. The CDR3 has 14 residues. The J segment lost 2 bases and the V segment lost 3 bases, leaving 0 bases of the junction unmatched. The CDR3 region is CASSWDRGNYGYTF. Here the CDR3 DNA reads TGTGCCAGCAGCTGGGACAGGGGGAACTATGGCTACACCTTC.

The chain links TRBV10-3 to TRBJ2-2; unclear D gene. CDR3 length equals 12 residues. Between the trimmed V and J ends, which lost 0 bases and 7 bases, there was a span of 3 bases. Germline values: CDR1 ENHRY, CDR2 SYGVKD. The CDR3 DNA is TGTGCCATCAGTGAGTCCAGCGGGGAGCTGTTTTTT. Translating it yields CAISESSGELFF.

V and J are TRBV18 and TRBJ2-4, with D maybe TRBD1 (6 bases). CDR1 is KGHSH and CDR2 is LQKENI in the germline V gene. Trimming removed 5 bases from V and 6 bases from J, with 17 bases in between. The CDR3 loop spans 15 amino acids. The CDR3, as DNA: TGTGCCAGCTCAGAGATAGGGGGAACGCGAAACATTCAGTACTTC. Protein product: CASSEIGGTRNIQYF. The entire variable domain, with the rest obtained from reference TRBV18 and TRBJ2-4, is as follows: NAGVMQNPRHLVRRRGQEARLRCSPMKGHSHVYWYRQLPEEGLKFMVYLQKENIIDESGMPKERFSAEFPKEGPSILRIQQVVRGDSAAYFCASSEIGGTRNIQYFGAGTRLSVL.

V usage is TRBV7-8 and J usage is TRBJ2-7; 8 nucleotides line up with TRBD1. V trimming: 7 bases; J trimming: 2 bases; junction bases outside the gene matches: 7. CDR1 is SGHVS, CDR2 FQNEAQ, per germline. The CDR3 sequence is 14 residues long. CDR3 sequence (DNA): TGTGCCAGCACCCTTGGACAGGGCCCCTACGAGCAGTACTTC. This translates into CASTLGQGPYEQYF.

This clone was observed once. V and J are TRBV6-5 and TRBJ2-3; possible D gene TRBD1, 6 bases. The CDR3 is 14 residues long. CDR1 and CDR2 (germline): MNHEY, SVGAGI. V was trimmed by 7 bases and J by 2 bases, leaving 13 bases between them. CDR3: CASKVGTITDTQYF. The CDR3 DNA follows: TGTGCCAGCAAGGTTGGGACAATCACAGATACGCAGTATTTT.

The chain is built from TRBV15 and TRBJ2-5; TRBD1 might be the D (6 bases). V shed 0 bases and J shed 5 bases, with 16 bases lying between them. This CDR3 has 16 amino acids. Germline CDR1 and CDR2: LNHNV and YYDKDF (reference sequence). The CDR3 region has the DNA TGTGCCACCAGCAGAGAAGGGACACTCAGCATTGAGACCCAGTACTTC. It yields the protein CATSREGTLSIETQYF.

This clone showed up just a few times. This chain joins TRBV7-9 and TRBJ2-1; D call uncertain. This CDR3 is built from 12 residues. Germline V gene sequence: CDR1 SEHNR, CDR2 FQNEAQ (reference sequence). The V end was cut by 8 bases, the J end by 8 bases, with 13 bases between. CDR3 sequence (DNA): TGTGCCAGCTTGACGGGTCTGCATGAGCAGTTCTTC. Translating gives CASLTGLHEQFF. Variable domain in full (rest from reference TRBV7-9 and TRBJ2-1): DTGVSQNPRHKITKRGQNVTFRCDPISEHNRLYWYRQTLGQGPEFLTYFQNEAQLEKSRLLSDRFSAERPKGSFSTLEIQRTEQGDSAMYLCASLTGLHEQFFGPGTRLTVL.

The chain links TRBV27 to TRBJ1-4, with no clear D. The CDR3 sequence is 20 residues long. CDR1 and CDR2 from the germline V gene are MNHEY and SMNVEV (reference sequence). Trimming removed 8 bases at V and 1 base at J, with 29 bases between. CDR3 coding DNA: TGTGCCAGCTCATCTCCGCGCGGGGTGATTGGTTCAAAAACTAATGAAAAACTGTTTTTT. Amino acid sequence: CASSSPRGVIGSKTNEKLFF.